A selection of T cell receptor beta chains follows, all from one sample in a study of metastatic and nonmetastatic thyroid tumors. MiXCR was used by TCRdb to re-call the PCR reads. The data show 23,000 or so clones, 25% to 30% seen once. The sample consisted of tumor tissue. These TCRs come from a male donor with papillary thyroid cancer or a benign thyroid nodule (not recorded which). Some clones in this sample may be carry-over from other donors' samples. The CDR3 runs from the conserved cysteine through the conserved F or W. A D gene is named only where the DNA matches it firmly. Some rows have no size entry. The others give once, few or many, or a class for an expanded clone.

DNA,CDR3,D,size,V,J
TGCAGTGCTTTCCGGGGCGCCGGGGATGAAGCTTTCTTT,CSAFRGAGDEAFF,NA,NA,TRBV20-1,TRBJ1-1
TGTGCCATCAGCTCTTCAGCGTGTCCCTACGAGCAGTACTTC,CAISSSACPYEQYF,NA,few,TRBV7-2,TRBJ2-7
TGTGCCACCAGCAGAGTGGGGGCAGGAGAAGCTTTCTTT,CATSRVGAGEAFF,NA,NA,TRBV15,TRBJ1-1
TGTGCCAGCATCCAAGTACAGGGGGGCAATCAGCCCCAGCATTTT,CASIQVQGGNQPQHF,TRBD1,NA,TRBV28,TRBJ1-5
TGTGCCAGCAGCGCTCAGGGGGCGGGGAACTATGGCTACACCTTC,CASSAQGAGNYGYTF,TRBD1,few,TRBV6-1,TRBJ1-2
TGTGCCAGCAGTGACTCAGGGGACACCGGGGAGCTGTTTTTT,CASSDSGDTGELFF,NA,NA,TRBV6-4,TRBJ2-2
TGTGCCAGCCTTGGGACAGACTATTCAACTAACTATGGCTACACCTTC,CASLGTDYSTNYGYTF,TRBD1,NA,TRBV6-1,TRBJ1-2
TGTGCCCCGGGGGCTAGCGGGAGGTACACCGGGGAGCTGTTTTTT,CAPGASGRYTGELFF,TRBD2,NA,TRBV7-6,TRBJ2-2
TGTGCCAGCAGTGAGGAGGCGGGGGGCTCCTACGAGCAGTACTTC,CASSEEAGGSYEQYF,TRBD2,few,TRBV6-1,TRBJ2-7
TGCAGTGCTCCCCTGTCTAGTTCCTACGAGCAGTACTTC,CSAPLSSSYEQYF,NA,medium-sized,TRBV20-1,TRBJ2-7
TGTGCCAGCCACCCCAGGGACGCCATCCTCACTGAAGCTTTCTTT,CASHPRDAILTEAFF,NA,few,TRBV19,TRBJ1-1
TGCGCCAGCAGCCTTGTAGTTGGGACAGGGCCTACCTACGAGCAGTACTTC,CASSLVVGTGPTYEQYF,TRBD1,many,TRBV5-1,TRBJ2-7
TGCAGTGCTTCCGGGACAGACCTCTACGAGCAGTACTTC,CSASGTDLYEQYF,TRBD1,medium-sized,TRBV20-1,TRBJ2-7
TGTGCCAGCAGCTTGGTACACCAGAACACTGAAGCTTTCTTT,CASSLVHQNTEAFF,NA,once,TRBV5-5,TRBJ1-1
TGTGCCAGCATTCCACCGGGACAGGACTATGGCTACACCTTC,CASIPPGQDYGYTF,TRBD1,NA,TRBV6-1,TRBJ1-2
TGCGCCAGCAGGCCGGGAGGCACCGGGGATCTGTTTTTT,CASRPGGTGDLFF,TRBD2,NA,TRBV5-1,TRBJ2-2
TGTGCCAGCAGCCAAGGTGGGGGGGCTAACAATGAGCAGTTCTTC,CASSQGGGANNEQFF,NA,NA,TRBV3-1,TRBJ2-1
TGCGCCAGCAGCGCGGGACGGACCCACCCCGGGGAGCTGTTTTTT,CASSAGRTHPGELFF,NA,NA,TRBV5-1,TRBJ2-2
TGCAGTGCGCTGACTTCGTCCTCCTACGAGCAGTACTTC,CSALTSSSYEQYF,NA,NA,TRBV20-1,TRBJ2-7
TGTGCCAGCAGCTTGTCAGGGGGACAGGGAATGTACAATGAGCAGTTCTTC,CASSLSGGQGMYNEQFF,TRBD1,medium-sized,TRBV7-6,TRBJ2-1
TGCGCCAGCGCAACCGGACGGATCGACACTCGTCCCTACGAGCAGTACTTC,CASATGRIDTRPYEQYF,NA,NA,TRBV10-1,TRBJ2-7
TGTGCCAGCAGTTTACCCCAGGGGCGAGAAAAACTGTTTTTT,CASSLPQGREKLFF,NA,few,TRBV28,TRBJ1-4
TGTGCCAGCAGAAGAGGGTTCGATAATTCACCCCTCCACTTT,CASRRGFDNSPLHF,NA,few,TRBV2,TRBJ1-6
TGTGCTAGTGGCCGCGTACAGGGGAACTATGGCTACACCTTC,CASGRVQGNYGYTF,TRBD1,few,TRBV12-5,TRBJ1-2
TGCAGTGCTAGACCTCGAGAGTACGAGCAGTACTTC,CSARPREYEQYF,NA,NA,TRBV20-1,TRBJ2-7
TGTGCCAGCAGTGAAGGGGTGGCCTACGAGCAGTACTTC,CASSEGVAYEQYF,NA,medium-sized,TRBV6-1,TRBJ2-7